This T cell receptor beta chain was identified during a study of CD8 T cells in ankylosing spondylitis. Findings and limits, study-wide: Significant enrichment of disease-linked clones was reportedly seen in matched ankylosing spondylitis synovial fluid. Characteristic, it appeared, of ankylosing spondylitis blood was a TCR beta motif of fewer than 10 highly homologous variants. Peripheral blood samples showed relatively rare disease-linked clones, and these clones were CD8+.

The V and J ends lost 3 bases and 7 bases respectively, with 13 bases between them. This CDR3 is built from 14 residues. Preparation of TCR beta libraries was done by quantitative 5'-RACE with molecular barcodes. TCRdb processed the 5' RACE reads anew with MiXCR; each CDR3 protein has one entry. The table has a few hundred thousand distinct CDR3 sequences, approximately 20% seen once. With respect to this clonotype: Its antigen is unidentified.

This rearrangement joins TRBV12-3 or TRBV12-4 to TRBJ1-5; D remains unclear. The sample consisted of blood, either unsorted or a sorted T cell fraction (not recorded which). The clonotype was recovered from a male donor with ankylosing spondylitis. The chain's CDR3 is CASSFRGVGQPQHF. DNA of the CDR3: TGTGCCAGCAGTTTTCGGGGAGTAGGCCAGCCCCAGCATTTT.